This TCR beta chain was found in a study of blood T cell repertoires in COVID-19. Produced via immunoSEQ multiplex PCR; TCRdb's table is partial and in-frame only. The data contain roughly 150,000 clones, 86% of them seen just once; the ten biggest clones take up less than 4.5%. The recovered donors of Cohort 3 showed two negative PCRs, clearance, or symptom resolution. CDR3 size: 11 residues. The germline V gene encodes CDR1 SQVTM and CDR2 ANQGSEA. The sample consisted of PBMCs or T cells enriched from blood (not recorded which). The receptor was isolated from a middle-aged man who had recovered from COVID-19. This rearrangement joins TRBV29-1 to TRBJ2-7; D perhaps matches TRBD1 (5 bases). DNA of the CDR3: TGCAGCGTTGAAGCTACAGGATTATTCACCGTC. It encodes CSVEATGLFTV.